In this sample, the clone carrying this T cell receptor (beta chain) turned up many times. No antigen is known for it. V was cut by 1 base and J by 2 bases, with 11 bases left in between. This CDR3 region has 15 residues. Germline V gives CDR1 SGHTA, CDR2 FQGNSA. The data stem from a study of T cell repertoires in cytomegalovirus infection. As for the study in general: Shared public TCR beta signatures pointed to both CMV infection and a matching HLA type. Findings and limits, study-wide: HLA-C-restricted, CMV-specific TCR beta clonotypes were dominant ex vivo. Summed frequency of public TCR beta families distinguished CMV carriers with the relevant HLA.

A single record per CDR3 protein comes from TCRdb applying MiXCR to the reads. The repertoire has about 740,000 distinct CDR3 sequences, 35% of them found once; the top ten carry around 2.8%. This chain joins TRBV7-2 and TRBJ2-5, with D perhaps given as TRBD1 or TRBD2 (5 bases each). Sequencing used PBMCs. This clonotype was sampled from a human donor in good health (CMV status not recorded). Some clones in this sample may be carry-over from other donors' samples. The chain's CDR3 is CASSLEGREQETQYF. The DNA of the CDR3 is TGTGCCAGCAGCTTAGAGGGACGGGAACAAGAGACCCAGTACTTC.